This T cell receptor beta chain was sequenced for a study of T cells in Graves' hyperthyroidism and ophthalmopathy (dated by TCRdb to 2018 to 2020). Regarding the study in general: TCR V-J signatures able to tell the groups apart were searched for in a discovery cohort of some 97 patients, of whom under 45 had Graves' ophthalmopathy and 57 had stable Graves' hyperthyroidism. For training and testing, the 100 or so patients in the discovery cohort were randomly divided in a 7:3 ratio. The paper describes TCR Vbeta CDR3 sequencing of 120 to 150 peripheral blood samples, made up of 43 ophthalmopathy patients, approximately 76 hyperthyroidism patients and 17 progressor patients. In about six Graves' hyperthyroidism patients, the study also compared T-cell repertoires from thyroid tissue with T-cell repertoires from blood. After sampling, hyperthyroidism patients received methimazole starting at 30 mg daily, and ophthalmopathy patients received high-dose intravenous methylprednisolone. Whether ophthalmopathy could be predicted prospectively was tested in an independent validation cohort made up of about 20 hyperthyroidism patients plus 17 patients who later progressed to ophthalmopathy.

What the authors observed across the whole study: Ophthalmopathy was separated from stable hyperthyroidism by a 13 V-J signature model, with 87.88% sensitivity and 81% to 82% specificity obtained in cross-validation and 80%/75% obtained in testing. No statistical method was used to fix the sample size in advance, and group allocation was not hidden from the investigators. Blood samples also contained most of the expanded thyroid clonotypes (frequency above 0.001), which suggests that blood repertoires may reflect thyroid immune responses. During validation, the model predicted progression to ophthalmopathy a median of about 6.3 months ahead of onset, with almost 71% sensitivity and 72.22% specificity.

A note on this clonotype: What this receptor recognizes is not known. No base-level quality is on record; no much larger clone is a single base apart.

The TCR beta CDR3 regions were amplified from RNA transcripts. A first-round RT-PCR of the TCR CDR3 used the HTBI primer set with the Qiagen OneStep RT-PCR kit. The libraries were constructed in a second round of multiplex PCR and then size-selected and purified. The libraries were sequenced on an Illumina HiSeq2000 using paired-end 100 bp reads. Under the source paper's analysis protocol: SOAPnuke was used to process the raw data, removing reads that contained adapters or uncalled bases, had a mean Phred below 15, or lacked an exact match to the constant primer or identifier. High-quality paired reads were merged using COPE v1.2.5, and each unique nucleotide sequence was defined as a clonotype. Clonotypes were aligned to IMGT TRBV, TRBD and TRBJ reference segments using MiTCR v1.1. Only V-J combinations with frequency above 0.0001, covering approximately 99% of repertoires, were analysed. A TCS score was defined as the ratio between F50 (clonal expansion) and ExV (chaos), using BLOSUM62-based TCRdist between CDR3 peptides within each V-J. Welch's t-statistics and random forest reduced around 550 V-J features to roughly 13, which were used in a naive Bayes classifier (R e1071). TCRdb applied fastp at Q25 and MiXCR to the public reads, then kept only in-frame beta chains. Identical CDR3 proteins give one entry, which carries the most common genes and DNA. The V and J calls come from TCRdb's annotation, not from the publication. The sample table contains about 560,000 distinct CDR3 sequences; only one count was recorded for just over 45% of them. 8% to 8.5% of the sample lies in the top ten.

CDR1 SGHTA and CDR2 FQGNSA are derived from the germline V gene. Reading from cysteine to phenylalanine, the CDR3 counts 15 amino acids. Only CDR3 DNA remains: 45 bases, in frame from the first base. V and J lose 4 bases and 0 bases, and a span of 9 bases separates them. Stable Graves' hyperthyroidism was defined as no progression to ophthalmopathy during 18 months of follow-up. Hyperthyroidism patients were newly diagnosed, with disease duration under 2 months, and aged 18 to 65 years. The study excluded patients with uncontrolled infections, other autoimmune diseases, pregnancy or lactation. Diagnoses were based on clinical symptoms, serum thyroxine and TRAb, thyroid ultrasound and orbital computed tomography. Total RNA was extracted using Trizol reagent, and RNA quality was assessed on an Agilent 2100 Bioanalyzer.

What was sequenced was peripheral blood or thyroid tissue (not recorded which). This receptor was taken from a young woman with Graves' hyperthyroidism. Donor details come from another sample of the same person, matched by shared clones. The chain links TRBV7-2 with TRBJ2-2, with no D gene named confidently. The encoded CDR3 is CASSYRDANTGELFF. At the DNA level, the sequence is TGTGCCAGCAGCTACCGTGACGCGAACACCGGGGAGCTGTTTTTT.